The 26 T cell receptor beta chains presented below share a single source sample, sequenced in a study of blood T cell repertoires in COVID-19 (TCRdb year 2020). The library was produced with the immunoSEQ multiplex PCR assay. Drawn from immuneACCESS, this table holds only the in-frame rearrangements with V and J called that TCRdb kept. Clones are partly lost; checked studies trace under half to an unresolved V gene and leave the rest unexplained. The sample data list 410,000 or so clones, and 86% of these were observed just once. About 1.5% of the sample is taken by the ten largest. The sequencing sample was made of peripheral blood. These receptors were collected from a woman aged 30 to 39 with active or convalescent COVID-19.

This clone was picked up one time. The V call is TRBV6-6, the J call TRBJ2-7, with D perhaps TRBD1 (5 bases). The CDR3 consists of 14 residues. The germline gives CDR1 MNHNY, CDR2 SVGAGI (reference sequence). V lost 2 bases to trimming and J lost 3 bases, with 11 bases between them. Here the CDR3 DNA reads TGTGCCAGCAGTTACGCGGACAAGGTCTACGAGCAGTACTTC. Translating gives CASSYADKVYEQYF.

V gene TRBV2 combines with J gene TRBJ1-5, with D possibly matching TRBD1 (5 bases). V was trimmed by 6 bases and J by 6 bases, leaving 12 bases between them. Germline CDR1 is SNHLY and CDR2 is FYNNEI. The CDR3 length is 13 residues. The CDR3, as DNA: TGTGCCAGCAGCCCCTCTCAGGGTCAGCCCCAGCATTTT. Residues: CASSPSQGQPQHF.

This chain connects TRBV27 to TRBJ2-1; 9 bases are a match to TRBD2. The germline V gene encodes CDR1 MNHEY and CDR2 SMNVEV (reference sequence). V was pared by 3 bases and J by 9 bases, with 9 bases of the junction left unmatched. The CDR3 length is 15 residues. This CDR3 is CASSLRGGVFSEQFF. The CDR3 DNA reads TGTGCCAGCAGTTTGCGCGGGGGGGTCTTTAGTGAGCAGTTCTTC.

The genes are TRBV27 and TRBJ2-1, with a possible D match to TRBD1 (5 bases). Germline-derived CDR1 and CDR2 are MNHEY and SMNVEV (reference sequence). Between the trimmed V and J ends, which lost 10 bases and 9 bases, there was a span of 13 bases. CDR3 length: 11 amino acids. CDR3 coding DNA: TGTGCCACCAAGACAGTCGGTGAGCAGTTCTTC. Translation gives CATKTVGEQFF.

The genes are TRBV6-6 and TRBJ2-7, with D tentatively TRBD1 (5 bases). The V end was cut by 4 bases, the J end by 2 bases, with 12 bases between. CDR1 and CDR2 from the germline V gene are MNHNY and SVGAGI (reference sequence). CDR3 length: 14 amino acids. The CDR3 nucleotides read TGTGCCAGCAGTTCCCAGGGTAAGCCCTACGAGCAGTACTTC. Translating it yields CASSSQGKPYEQYF.

The chain links TRBV2 to TRBJ2-5, with D unresolved. V lost 7 bases and J lost 4, with 7 bases in between. The CDR3 length is 11 residues. CDR1 and CDR2 (germline): SNHLY, FYNNEI. The CDR3 is CASTERETQYF. CDR3 DNA sequence: TGTGCCAGCACCGAGCGAGAGACCCAGTACTTC.

The chain employs TRBV5-1 and TRBJ1-2; D not certain. Trimming left V 0 bases short and J 6 bases short, with 9 bases between. The CDR3 extends over 13 amino acids. CDR1 SGHRS and CDR2 YFSETQ come from the germline V gene. CDR3 amino acids: CASSLAPRNGYTF. The CDR3 DNA reads as TGCGCCAGCAGCTTGGCTCCCAGAAATGGCTACACCTTC.

The chain is built from TRBV5-5 and TRBJ2-7, with TRBD2 matching over 9 bases. Germline trimming cut 4 bases from V and 5 bases from J; bases unmatched to any gene: 7. Germline loops: CDR1 SGHKS, CDR2 YYEKEE (reference sequence). The CDR3 loop spans 14 amino acids. The CDR3 protein is CASSPQRTSDEQYF. In DNA, the CDR3 is TGTGCCAGCAGCCCCCAAAGGACTAGCGACGAGCAGTACTTC.

The chain uses TRBV7-9 and TRBJ2-3; 8 nucleotides align to TRBD2. The germline V gene encodes CDR1 SEHNR and CDR2 FQNEAQ (reference sequence). This CDR3 spans 16 amino acids. Trimming cost V 0 bases and J 5 bases; bases outside gene matches: 7. The CDR3, as DNA: TGTGCCAGCAGCTTAGCTAGCGGGATAGGGGGAGATACGCAGTATTTT. Protein product: CASSLASGIGGDTQYF.

The genes are TRBV3-1 (or the pseudogene TRBV3-2) and TRBJ1-5; D uncertain. Germline CDR1 LGHDT, CDR2 YNNKEL (reference sequence). CDR3 length equals 13 residues. The V gene lost 6 bases and the J gene lost 5 bases, with 11 bases spanning the gap. The CDR3 spells CASSYSPDQPQHF. CDR3 nucleotide sequence: TGTGCCAGCAGTTACAGCCCGGATCAGCCCCAGCATTTT.

This clone has just a few counts. The CDR3 loop is CAISESTGDAEAFF. Here the CDR3 DNA reads TGTGCCATCAGTGAGTCGACAGGGGATGCTGAAGCTTTCTTT. The chain joins TRBV10-3 to TRBJ1-1; 8 bases are shared with TRBD1. The V gene end was trimmed by 0 bases and the J gene end by 6 bases; junction bases not matched to a gene: 3. This CDR3 is 14 amino acids long. CDR1 is ENHRY, CDR2 SYGVKD, per germline.

The chain employs TRBV12-3 or TRBV12-4 and TRBJ2-5; D perhaps matches TRBD1 (6 bases). Trimming removed 4 bases from V and 4 bases from J, with 10 bases in between. This CDR3 has 13 residues. Written as DNA, the CDR3 is TGTGCCAGCAGTTCGGACAGTCCAGAGACCCAGTACTTC. As protein: CASSSDSPETQYF.

This rearrangement joins TRBV10-3 to TRBJ2-3, with 11 bases aligning to TRBD2. The CDR3 has 14 amino acids. V shed 9 bases, J shed 2 bases, and the junction held 4 bases outside the gene matches. Germline loops: CDR1 ENHRY, CDR2 SYGVKD. In DNA form, the CDR3 reads TGTGCCATAAAACTAGCGGGGGTCACAGATACGCAGTATTTT. It codes for CAIKLAGVTDTQYF.

The chain employs TRBV27 and TRBJ2-1; perhaps TRBD2 as D (6 bases). The CDR3 loop spans 20 amino acids. Germline V CDR1 and CDR2: MNHEY, SMNVEV (reference sequence). Trimming took off 2 bases at V and 1 base at J, with 24 bases between the two ends. The CDR3 loop is CASSLGRRRDSTGSYNEQFF. CDR3 bases: TGTGCCAGCAGTTTAGGCCGACGAAGGGACTCTACTGGTTCCTACAATGAGCAGTTCTTC.

The chain carries TRBV13 and TRBJ1-2; TRBD1 might be the D (5 bases). The CDR3 extends over 15 amino acids. Per the germline V gene, CDR1 is PRHDT and CDR2 is FYEKMQ (reference sequence). Deletions cut 6 bases from V and 6 bases from J, with 20 bases between. The CDR3 DNA reads as TGTGCCAGCAGAAGATTTGGGGGGGGAGAGGATGGCTACACCTTC. It codes for CASRRFGGGEDGYTF.

The genes are TRBV2 and TRBJ2-7; D is perhaps TRBD2 (6 bases). Germline V CDR1 and CDR2: SNHLY, FYNNEI. The CDR3 is made up of 17 amino acids. The germline V and J ends were trimmed by 5 bases and 5 bases, with 25 bases remaining between them. The CDR3 loop is CASSRTPSGTPPNEQYF. CDR3 bases: TGTGCCAGCAGTCGAACCCCCTCCGGGACTCCCCCAAACGAGCAGTACTTC.

The genes are TRBV15 and TRBJ2-1, with TRBD1 matching 7 bases. Trimming took 3 bases from V and 2 from J; bases not matched to a gene: 4. The CDR3 covers 15 residues. Germline V gene lookup returns CDR1 LNHNV and CDR2 YYDKDF (reference sequence). The CDR3 DNA reads as TGTGCCACCAGCAGCAGGACAGGAGCCTACAATGAGCAGTTCTTC. This encodes CATSSRTGAYNEQFF.

This clone was counted once. The V call is TRBV3-1 (or the pseudogene TRBV3-2), the J call TRBJ2-5, with 7 bases lining up with TRBD2. Per germline, CDR1 LGHDT and CDR2 YNNKEL (reference sequence). J gave up 5 bases and V 0 bases, and 9 bases lay outside the gene matches. The CDR3 runs to 16 residues. Written as DNA, the CDR3 is TGTGCCAGCAGCCAAGATCGAGCGGGGACGGGGGAGACCCAGTACTTC. This gives the protein CASSQDRAGTGETQYF.

The V and J genes are TRBV5-4 and TRBJ1-2, with unresolved D. The CDR3 has 11 amino acids. V shed 0 bases and J shed 8 bases, with 5 bases lying between them. Germline values: CDR1 SGHNT, CDR2 YYREEE (reference sequence). CDR3 nucleotides: TGTGCCAGCAGCTTGGGTATCGGCTACACCTTC. It is translated as CASSLGIGYTF.

The gene calls are TRBV27 and TRBJ2-1; TRBD2 agrees at 9 bases. Unmatched junction bases numbered 6, after V lost 6 bases and J lost 6 bases. CDR1 is MNHEY, CDR2 SMNVEV, per germline (reference sequence). The CDR3 sequence is 14 residues long. This CDR3 is CASRAGGPGNEQFF. CDR3 DNA: TGTGCCAGCAGGGCGGGAGGGCCTGGCAATGAGCAGTTCTTC.

The chain employs TRBV27 and TRBJ2-7; D is possibly TRBD1 (6 bases). Looked up from germline, CDR1 is MNHEY and CDR2 is SMNVEV (reference sequence). V lost 6 bases and J 3 bases, leaving 12 bases between the germline ends. This CDR3 has 13 residues. CDR3 residues: CASRGDNFYEQYF. Here the CDR3 DNA reads TGTGCCAGCAGGGGGGACAATTTCTACGAGCAGTACTTC.

The gene calls are TRBV7-9 and TRBJ2-5, with 9 bases matching TRBD2. CDR3 length: 15 residues. V lost 0 bases and J lost 3; bases outside the gene matches: 2. Germline lookup yields CDR1 SEHNR and CDR2 FQNEAQ (reference sequence). CDR3 nucleotides: TGTGCCAGCAGCTTAGCAGTAGCGGGGGAAGAGACCCAGTACTTC. Translation: CASSLAVAGEETQYF.

The chain has TRBV9 and TRBJ2-1; 11 positions agree with TRBD2. The CDR3 has 14 residues. CDR1 and CDR2 (germline): SGDLS, YYNGEE. J lost 6 bases, V lost 3 bases, and 2 bases had no gene match. CDR3 in amino acids: CASSAGLAGNEQFF. In nucleotides, the CDR3 is TGTGCCAGCAGCGCAGGACTAGCGGGCAATGAGCAGTTCTTC.

The rearrangement uses TRBV6-5 and TRBJ2-1, with 7 bases matching TRBD2. The CDR3 extends over 15 amino acids. The V gene end was trimmed by 0 bases and the J gene end by 4 bases; junction bases not matched to a gene: 3. Per germline, CDR1 MNHEY and CDR2 SVGAGI. CDR3 residues: CASSYSGTNYNEQFF. CDR3 nucleotide sequence: TGTGCCAGCAGTTACTCCGGGACTAATTACAATGAGCAGTTCTTC.

The table lists this clone with a count of one. The rearrangement uses TRBV29-1 and TRBJ2-1; 8 bases agree with TRBD1. CDR3 length equals 16 residues. Germline values: CDR1 SQVTM, CDR2 ANQGSEA. V lost 3 bases, J lost 6 bases, and 13 bases stayed unmatched. The CDR3 nucleotides are TGCAGCGTTGAGGAGAAGGACAGGGCGTGGAGCAATGAGCAGTTCTTC. It encodes CSVEEKDRAWSNEQFF.

CDR3 nucleotide sequence: TGTGCCAGCAGCGCAAAGTCGCCGGGACTAGCGGGAGGAACCAAAAACATTCAGTACTTC. It codes for CASSAKSPGLAGGTKNIQYF. The genes are TRBV21-1 and TRBJ2-4; the table names TRBD2, a call not compared with the DNA. TRBV21-1 is a recognized pseudogene. This CDR3 spans 20 amino acids.